The 13 T cell receptor beta chains below come from one sample, sequenced in a study of blood T cells in healthy people across ages (dated by TCRdb to 2013 to 2016). Preparation of the library involved 5' RACE. The reads were generated on an Illumina HiSeq 2500. The second PCR ran for roughly 7 to 12 cycles and used a J-beta primer mix along with a sample-barcoded 5' primer. TCRdb reworked the public reads: Q25 trimming with fastp, MiXCR clone assembly, productive beta chains retained. Identical CDR3 protein sequences are pooled into one entry, listed with their most common genes and DNA. The sample table shows approximately 940,000 distinct CDR3 sequences, and roughly 50% are seen once. The ten largest clones take up 10% to 15% of the sample. The sequenced material came from blood. These receptor sequences come from a man aged 25 to 40 in good health.

The V call is TRBV5-1, the J call TRBJ1-1, with D hard to call. With 4 bases removed from V and 3 bases from J, the gap between germline ends came to 13 bases. Looked up from germline, CDR1 is SGHRS and CDR2 is YFSETQ. The CDR3 loop spans 14 amino acids. CDR3 in amino acids: CASSAHGQDTEAFF. The CDR3 DNA reads TGCGCCAGCAGCGCTCACGGCCAGGACACTGAAGCTTTCTTT. The whole variable domain, filled in from reference TRBV5-1 and TRBJ1-1, reads KAGVTQTPRYLIKTRGQQVTLSCSPISGHRSVSWYQQTPGQGLQFLFEYFSETQRNKGNFPGRFSGRQFSNSRSEMNVSTLELGDSALYLCASSAHGQDTEAFFGQGTRLTVV.

The chain couples TRBV7-9 to TRBJ1-4, with 7 bases identical to TRBD1. The CDR3 runs to 15 residues. The V segment lost 6 bases and the J segment 4 bases; nucleotides outside the gene matches: 8. Germline V gene sequence: CDR1 SEHNR, CDR2 FQNEAQ (reference sequence). The CDR3 nucleotides are TGTGCCAGCAGAACCACCGGGACAGATAATGAAAAACTGTTTTTT. It translates to CASRTTGTDNEKLFF.

The gene calls are TRBV12-3 or TRBV12-4 and TRBJ1-2, with 8 positions matching TRBD1. The CDR3 is made up of 16 amino acids. The J segment lost 4 bases and the V segment lost 5 bases, leaving 12 bases of the junction unmatched. CDR3 amino acids: CASSPPGGGQAYGYTF. The CDR3 DNA sequence: TGTGCCAGCAGTCCTCCCGGGGGGGGACAGGCCTATGGCTACACCTTC.

This clonotype was observed a few times. The gene calls are TRBV6-1 and TRBJ2-1, with D tentatively TRBD2 (6 bases). Trimming shortened V by 3 bases and J by 10 bases, and 13 bases separated the two germline ends. This CDR3 has 13 amino acids. Germline assignment: CDR1 MNHNS and CDR2 SASEGT. CDR3 loop: CASSEVVSGEQFF. The CDR3 region has the DNA TGTGCCAGCAGTGAGGTGGTTAGCGGAGAGCAGTTCTTC.

The V and J genes are TRBV4-1 and TRBJ1-5; tentative D call: TRBD1 (5 bases). V lost 1 base and J 4 bases, leaving 14 bases between the germline ends. Looked up from germline, CDR1 is MGHRA and CDR2 is YSYEKL. The CDR3 has 16 residues. The CDR3 loop is CASSQARVDFNQPQHF. CDR3 DNA: TGCGCCAGCAGCCAAGCCAGGGTGGATTTTAATCAGCCCCAGCATTTT.

This clonotype was detected ten times or more. V gene TRBV7-2 combines with J gene TRBJ2-5; no clear D gene. In germline, CDR1 is SGHTA, CDR2 FQGNSA. The CDR3 runs to 15 residues. Trimming took 5 bases from V and 4 from J, leaving 17 bases between them. CDR3 sequence reads: CASSLQTVGRETQYF. The DNA of the CDR3 is TGTGCCAGCAGCCTGCAGACTGTGGGCCGAGAGACCCAGTACTTC.

To note about this clonotype: Since a much larger clone is just one base distant, this may be a read error. CDR3 bases: TGCAGCGTTGGAGAAAGTCACGAGCAGTACTTC. It yields the protein CSVGESHEQYF. This chain uses TRBV29-1 with TRBJ2-4; D remains ambiguous. The DNA end lines up better with TRBJ2-7; the J call may be wrong. The germline gives CDR1 SQVTM, CDR2 ANQGSEA. CDR3 length: 11 amino acids.

The chain links TRBV9 to TRBJ1-1; possible D gene TRBD1, 6 bases. V was trimmed by 0 bases and J by 8 bases, leaving 17 bases between them. This CDR3 has 15 amino acids. CDR1 and CDR2 (germline): SGDLS, YYNGEE. This CDR3 is CASSVGAGGGAEAFF. CDR3 bases: TGTGCCAGCAGCGTAGGGGCTGGGGGCGGCGCCGAAGCTTTCTTT.

This clonotype has a handful of counts. The chain combines TRBV18 with TRBJ2-1; D gene uncertain. The length of the CDR3 is 17 residues. V was pared by 3 bases and J by 0 bases, with 15 bases between. Germline V gene data show CDR1 as KGHSH and CDR2 as LQKENI. The DNA for the CDR3 is TGTGCCAGCTCACCTTTCTCTGGGCGGAGCTCCTACAATGAGCAGTTCTTC. Its translation: CASSPFSGRSSYNEQFF.

This clonotype has a handful of counts. This chain joins TRBV6-1 and TRBJ2-5, with D possibly matching TRBD1 (5 bases). V was shortened by 2 bases and J by 4 bases, with 11 bases between the two germline ends. Per germline, CDR1 MNHNS and CDR2 SASEGT. There are 14 residues in the CDR3. CDR3 in DNA: TGTGCCAGCAGTGAATCAGGGTGGGGAGAGACCCAGTACTTC. It translates to CASSESGWGETQYF.

This clonotype was recorded a few times. The chain is built from TRBV5-1 and TRBJ2-7; D remains unclear. V was shortened by 1 base and J by 2 bases, with 13 bases between the two germline ends. The CDR3 is 15 amino acids. CDR1 is SGHRS and CDR2 is YFSETQ in the germline V gene. The DNA of the CDR3 is TGCGCCAGCAGCTTGTCCCCTTCCTACCCCTACGAGCAGTACTTC. Translating it yields CASSLSPSYPYEQYF. Filled out from reference TRBV5-1 and TRBJ2-7, the complete variable domain reads KAGVTQTPRYLIKTRGQQVTLSCSPISGHRSVSWYQQTPGQGLQFLFEYFSETQRNKGNFPGRFSGRQFSNSRSEMNVSTLELGDSALYLCASSLSPSYPYEQYFGPGTRLTVT.

CDR3 sequence reads: CASSFGTGGFYIEQYF. CDR3 nucleotides: TGCGCCAGCAGCTTTGGGACAGGGGGCTTCTATATCGAGCAGTACTTC. The chain links TRBV5-1 to TRBJ2-5, with TRBD1 matching over 12 bases. The J call is doubtful: the DNA matches TRBJ2-7 better. In germline, CDR1 is SGHRS, CDR2 YFSETQ. This CDR3 has 16 amino acids.

Comment on this clonotype: An end of the junction differs from the germline gene, which may be a read error. The CDR3 here is CAGSGGMGGELFF. DNA for the CDR3: TGTGCCGGCAGCGGCGGAATGGGCGGGGAGCTGTTTTTT. This sequence joins TRBV5-5 and TRBJ2-2, with a possible D match to TRBD2 (5 bases). The germline CDR1 and CDR2 sequences are SGHKS and YYEKEE (reference sequence). The CDR3 is 13 amino acids. The complete variable domain, with remaining parts taken from reference TRBV5-5 and TRBJ2-2, reads DAGVTQSPTHLIKTRGQQVTLRCSPISGHKSVSWYQQVLGQGPQFIFQYYEKEERGRGNFPDRFSARQFPNYSSELNVNALLLGDSALYLCAGSGGMGGELFFGEGSRLTVL.